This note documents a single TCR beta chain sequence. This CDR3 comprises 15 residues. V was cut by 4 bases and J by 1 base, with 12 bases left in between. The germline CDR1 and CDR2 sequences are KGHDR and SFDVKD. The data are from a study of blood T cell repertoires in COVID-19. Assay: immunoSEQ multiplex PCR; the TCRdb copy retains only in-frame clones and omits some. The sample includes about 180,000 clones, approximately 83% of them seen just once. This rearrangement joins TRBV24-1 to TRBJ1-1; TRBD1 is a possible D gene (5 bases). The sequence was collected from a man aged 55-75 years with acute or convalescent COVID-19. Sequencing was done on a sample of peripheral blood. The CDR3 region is CATSDSREGNTEAFF. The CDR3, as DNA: TGTGCCACCAGTGACTCCAGGGAAGGGAACACTGAAGCTTTCTTT.